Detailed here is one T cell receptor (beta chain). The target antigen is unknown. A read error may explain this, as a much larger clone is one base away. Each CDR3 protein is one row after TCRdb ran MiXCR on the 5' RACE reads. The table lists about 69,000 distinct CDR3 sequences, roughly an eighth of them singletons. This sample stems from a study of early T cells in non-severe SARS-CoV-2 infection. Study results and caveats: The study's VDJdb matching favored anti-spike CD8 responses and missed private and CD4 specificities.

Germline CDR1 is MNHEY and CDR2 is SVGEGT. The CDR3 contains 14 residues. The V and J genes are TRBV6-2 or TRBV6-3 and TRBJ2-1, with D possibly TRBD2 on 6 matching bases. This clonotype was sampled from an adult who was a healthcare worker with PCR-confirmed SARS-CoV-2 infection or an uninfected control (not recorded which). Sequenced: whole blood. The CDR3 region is CDSSPPQEGNEQFF. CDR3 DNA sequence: TGTGACAGCAGTCCCCCGCAGGAGGGCAATGAGCAGTTCTTC.